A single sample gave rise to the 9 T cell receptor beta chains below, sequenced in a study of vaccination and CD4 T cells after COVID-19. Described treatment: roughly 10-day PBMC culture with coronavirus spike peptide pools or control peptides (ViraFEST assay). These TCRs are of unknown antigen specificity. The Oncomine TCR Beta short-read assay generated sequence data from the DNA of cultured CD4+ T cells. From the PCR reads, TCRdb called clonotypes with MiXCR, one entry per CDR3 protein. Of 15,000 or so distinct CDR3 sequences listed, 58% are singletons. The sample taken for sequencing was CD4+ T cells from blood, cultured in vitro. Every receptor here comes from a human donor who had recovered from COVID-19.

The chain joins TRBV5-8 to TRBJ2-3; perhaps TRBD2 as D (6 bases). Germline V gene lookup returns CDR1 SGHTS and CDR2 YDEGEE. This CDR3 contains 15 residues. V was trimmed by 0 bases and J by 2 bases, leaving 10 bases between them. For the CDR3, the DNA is TGTGCCAGCAGCTTGGTTCGGGACTTCACAGATACGCAGTATTTT. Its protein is CASSLVRDFTDTQYF.

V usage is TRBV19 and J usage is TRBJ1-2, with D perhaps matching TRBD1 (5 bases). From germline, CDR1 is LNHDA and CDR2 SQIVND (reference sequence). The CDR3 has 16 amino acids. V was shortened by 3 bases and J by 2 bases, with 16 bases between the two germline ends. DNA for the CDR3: TGTGCCAGTAGTATGAAAAGGGGAGGGTCCAACTATGGCTACACCTTC. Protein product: CASSMKRGGSNYGYTF.

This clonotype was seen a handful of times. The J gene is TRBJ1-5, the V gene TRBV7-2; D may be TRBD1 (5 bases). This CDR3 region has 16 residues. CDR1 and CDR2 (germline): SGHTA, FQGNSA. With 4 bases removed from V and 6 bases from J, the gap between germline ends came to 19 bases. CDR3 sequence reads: CASSSPMAGKTQPQHF. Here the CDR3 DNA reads TGTGCCAGCAGCTCGCCCATGGCAGGGAAGACTCAGCCCCAGCATTTT.

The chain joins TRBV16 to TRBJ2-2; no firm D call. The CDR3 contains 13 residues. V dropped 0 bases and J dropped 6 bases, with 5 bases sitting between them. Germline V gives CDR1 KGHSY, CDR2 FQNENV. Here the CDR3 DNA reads TGTGCCAGCAGCCAATCTAAAGCCGGGGAGCTGTTTTTT. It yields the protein CASSQSKAGELFF.

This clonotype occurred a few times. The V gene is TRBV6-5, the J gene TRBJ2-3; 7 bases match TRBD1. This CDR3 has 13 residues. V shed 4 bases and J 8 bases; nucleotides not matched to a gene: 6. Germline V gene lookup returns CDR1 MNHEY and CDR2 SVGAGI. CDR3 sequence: CASSFPGQSTQYF. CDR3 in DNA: TGTGCCAGCAGTTTCCCGGGACAGAGTACGCAGTATTTT.

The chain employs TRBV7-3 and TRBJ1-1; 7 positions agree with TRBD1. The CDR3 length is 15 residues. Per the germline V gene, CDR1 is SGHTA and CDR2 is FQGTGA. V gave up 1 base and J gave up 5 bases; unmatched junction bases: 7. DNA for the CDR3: TGTGCCAGCAGCTTAAGAGGGGGCGCTGGTACTGAAGCTTTCTTT. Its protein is CASSLRGGAGTEAFF.

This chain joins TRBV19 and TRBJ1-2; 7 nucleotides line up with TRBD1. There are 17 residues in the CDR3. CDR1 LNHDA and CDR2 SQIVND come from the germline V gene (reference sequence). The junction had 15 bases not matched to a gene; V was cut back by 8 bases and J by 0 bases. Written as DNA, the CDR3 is TGTGCCAGTTGGTCTGAACGATCCACAGGGGCTAACTATGGCTACACCTTC. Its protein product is CASWSERSTGANYGYTF. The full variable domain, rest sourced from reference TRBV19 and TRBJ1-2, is DGGITQSPKYLFRKEGQNVTLSCEQNLNHDAMYWYRQDPGQGLRLIYYSQIVNDFQKGDIAEGYSVSREKKESFPLTVTSAQKNPTAFYLCASWSERSTGANYGYTFGSGTRLTVV.

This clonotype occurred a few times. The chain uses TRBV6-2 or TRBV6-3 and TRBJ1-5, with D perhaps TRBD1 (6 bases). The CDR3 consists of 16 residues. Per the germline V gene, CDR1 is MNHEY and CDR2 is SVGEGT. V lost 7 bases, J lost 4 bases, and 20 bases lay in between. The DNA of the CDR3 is TGTGCCAGCATAGGGGCCGGACAGCTCCTTAATCAGCCCCAGCATTTT. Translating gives CASIGAGQLLNQPQHF.

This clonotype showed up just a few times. CDR3 DNA sequence: TGTGCCAGCAGCCCCGGGTCGGGGGGTCTAGGTCAGCCCCAGCATTTT. This sequence encodes CASSPGSGGLGQPQHF. The chain uses TRBV7-2 and TRBJ1-5; tentatively, D is TRBD1 (5 bases). Germline-derived CDR1 and CDR2 are SGHTA and FQGNSA. The CDR3 runs 16 residues. Trimming shortened V by 5 bases and J by 6 bases, and 20 bases separated the two germline ends.